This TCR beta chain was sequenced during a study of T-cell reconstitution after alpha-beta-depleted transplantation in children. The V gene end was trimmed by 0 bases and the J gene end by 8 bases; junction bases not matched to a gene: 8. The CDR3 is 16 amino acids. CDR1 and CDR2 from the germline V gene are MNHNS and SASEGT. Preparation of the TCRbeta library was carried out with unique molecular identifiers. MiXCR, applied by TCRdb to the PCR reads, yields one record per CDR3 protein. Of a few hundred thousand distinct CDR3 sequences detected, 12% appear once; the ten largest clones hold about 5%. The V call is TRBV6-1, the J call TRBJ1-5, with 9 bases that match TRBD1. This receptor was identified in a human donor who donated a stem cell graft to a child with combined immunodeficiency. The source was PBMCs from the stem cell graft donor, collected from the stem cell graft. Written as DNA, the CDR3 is TGTGCCAGCAGTGAAGCGCTCACAGGGGGCATTAAGCCCCAGCATTTT. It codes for CASSEALTGGIKPQHF.